This T cell receptor beta chain was profiled in a study of OX40 agonist ivuxolimab in advanced cancers. Profiling relied on immunoSEQ multiplex PCR, and the TCRdb table lists in-frame clones only, not all of them. The table includes under 150,000 clones, 85% to 90% detected once. V gave up 7 bases and J gave up 1 base; unmatched junction bases: 1. The CDR3 covers 13 residues. Germline CDR1 SQVTM, CDR2 ANQGSEA. The gene calls are TRBV29-1 and TRBJ2-1; 10 bases line up with TRBD1. This clonotype originated in an adult with an advanced solid tumor such as melanoma, head and neck, liver or kidney cancer. The specimen was CD4+ or CD8+ T cells sorted from blood, collected in a trial of the OX40 agonist ivuxolimab. CDR3 coding DNA: TGCAGCGCGGACAGGGGGTCCTACAATGAGCAGTTCTTC. Protein: CSADRGSYNEQFF.